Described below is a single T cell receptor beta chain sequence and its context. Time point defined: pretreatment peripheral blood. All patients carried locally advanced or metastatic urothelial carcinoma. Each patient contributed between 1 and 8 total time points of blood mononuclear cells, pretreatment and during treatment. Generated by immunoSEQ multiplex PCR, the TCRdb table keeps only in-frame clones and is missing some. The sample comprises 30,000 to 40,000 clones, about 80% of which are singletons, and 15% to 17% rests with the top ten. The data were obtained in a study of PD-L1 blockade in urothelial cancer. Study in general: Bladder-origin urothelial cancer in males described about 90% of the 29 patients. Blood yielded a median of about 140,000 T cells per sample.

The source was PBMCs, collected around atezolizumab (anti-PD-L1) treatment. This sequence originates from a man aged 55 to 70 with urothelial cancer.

CDR3 amino acids: CASSLSGSGISPLHF. The CDR3 region has the DNA TGTGCCAGCAGCTTATCCGGGTCGGGGATTTCACCCCTCCACTTT. This rearrangement joins TRBV7-3 to TRBJ1-6; the D is unclear. V lost 2 bases to trimming and J lost 9 bases, with 14 bases between them. The CDR3 consists of 15 residues. Germline CDR1 and CDR2: SGHTA and FQGTGA.